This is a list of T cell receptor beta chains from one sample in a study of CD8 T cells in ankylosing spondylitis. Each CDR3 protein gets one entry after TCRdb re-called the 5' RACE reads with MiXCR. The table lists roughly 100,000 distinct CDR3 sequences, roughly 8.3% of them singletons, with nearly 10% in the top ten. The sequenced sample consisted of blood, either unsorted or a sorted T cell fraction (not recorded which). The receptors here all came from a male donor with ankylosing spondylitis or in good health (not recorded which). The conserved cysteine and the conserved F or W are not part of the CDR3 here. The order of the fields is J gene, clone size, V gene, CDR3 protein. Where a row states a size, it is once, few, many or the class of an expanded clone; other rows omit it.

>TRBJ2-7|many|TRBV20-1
SASGGGSFSYEQY
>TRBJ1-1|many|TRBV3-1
ASSHGPLNTEAF
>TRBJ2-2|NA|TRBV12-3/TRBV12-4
ASSSIPNTGELF
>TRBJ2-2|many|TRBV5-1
ASSFSGSTGELF
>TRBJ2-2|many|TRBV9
ASSVRTGVGTGELF
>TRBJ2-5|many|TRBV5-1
ASSNQWEETQY
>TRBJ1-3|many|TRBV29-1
SVSREGSGNTIY
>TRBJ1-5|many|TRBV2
ASREYEMEPQH
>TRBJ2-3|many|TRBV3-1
ASSQGLGDTQY
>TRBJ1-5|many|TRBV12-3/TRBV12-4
ASTQGRGSNQPQH
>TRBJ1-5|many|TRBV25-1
ARGRQPQH
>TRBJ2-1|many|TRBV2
ASTMELAVEQF
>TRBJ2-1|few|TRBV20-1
SAFPILPGASYNEQF
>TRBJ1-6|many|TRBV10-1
ASSVGGSNSPLH
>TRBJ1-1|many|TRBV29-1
SVEDNEPEAF
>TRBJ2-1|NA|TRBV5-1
ASSSDSRVFVNEQF
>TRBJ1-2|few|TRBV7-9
ASSSPQVPNYGYT
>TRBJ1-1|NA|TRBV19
ASSPRDRGLGDTEAF
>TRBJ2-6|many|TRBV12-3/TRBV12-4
ASSLHLDSGANVLT
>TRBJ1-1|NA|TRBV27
ASSWISGTEAF
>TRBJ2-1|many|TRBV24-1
ATSERPGTSGRDYNEQF
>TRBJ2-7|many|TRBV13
ASSLGGQFYEQY
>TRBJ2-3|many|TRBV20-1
SAKGTSGRIVTDTQY
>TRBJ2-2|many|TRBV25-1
ASARWGSTGELF
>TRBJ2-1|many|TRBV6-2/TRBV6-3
ASSYWSSYNEQF
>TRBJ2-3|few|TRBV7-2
ASSLATDPPRY
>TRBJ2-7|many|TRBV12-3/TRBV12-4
ASSFSGGAYEQY
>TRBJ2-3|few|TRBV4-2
ASSQYLAGGTTDTQY
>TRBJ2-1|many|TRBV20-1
SARDVDNGGRIDEQF
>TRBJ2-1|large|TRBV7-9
ASSSGLAALSYNEQF
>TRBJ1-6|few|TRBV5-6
AGSSGLYNSPLH
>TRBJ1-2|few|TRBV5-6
ASRRAYRSYGYT
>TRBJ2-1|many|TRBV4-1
ASSQDTQGWNEQF
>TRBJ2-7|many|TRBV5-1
ASSLRPGDYEQY
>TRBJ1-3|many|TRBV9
ASSVNPTSGNTIY
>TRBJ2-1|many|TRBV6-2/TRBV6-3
ASSYSSPYNEQF
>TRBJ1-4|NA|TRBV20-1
SARDPGRSEKLF
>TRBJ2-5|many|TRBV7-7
ASSLGAALGGETQY
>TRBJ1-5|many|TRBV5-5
ASSQGAGGQPQH
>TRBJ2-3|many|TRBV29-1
SGWLADTQY
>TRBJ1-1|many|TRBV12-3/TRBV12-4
ASSLEREITEAF
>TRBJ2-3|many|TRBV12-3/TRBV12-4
ASSWGGVMTDTQY
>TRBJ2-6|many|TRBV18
ASSPPVTGTGANVLT
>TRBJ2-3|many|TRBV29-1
SVASGGPTDTQY
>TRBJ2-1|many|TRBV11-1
ASSSPGLAGVWAYNEQF
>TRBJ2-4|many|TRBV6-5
ASSYRGLNIQY
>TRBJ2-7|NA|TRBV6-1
ASRLTGYLSSYEQY
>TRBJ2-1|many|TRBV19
ASSPLAGTDNEQF
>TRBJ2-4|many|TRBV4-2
ASSQEGQGGGNIQY
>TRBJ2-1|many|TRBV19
ASRVAGGDNEQF
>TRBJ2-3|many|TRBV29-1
SVGQGSDTQY
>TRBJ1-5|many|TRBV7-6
ASSPSSATQPQH
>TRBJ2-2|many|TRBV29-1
SVGTGDSTGELF
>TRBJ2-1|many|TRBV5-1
ASSGSGKSYNEQF
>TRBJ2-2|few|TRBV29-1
SVVASRNTGELF